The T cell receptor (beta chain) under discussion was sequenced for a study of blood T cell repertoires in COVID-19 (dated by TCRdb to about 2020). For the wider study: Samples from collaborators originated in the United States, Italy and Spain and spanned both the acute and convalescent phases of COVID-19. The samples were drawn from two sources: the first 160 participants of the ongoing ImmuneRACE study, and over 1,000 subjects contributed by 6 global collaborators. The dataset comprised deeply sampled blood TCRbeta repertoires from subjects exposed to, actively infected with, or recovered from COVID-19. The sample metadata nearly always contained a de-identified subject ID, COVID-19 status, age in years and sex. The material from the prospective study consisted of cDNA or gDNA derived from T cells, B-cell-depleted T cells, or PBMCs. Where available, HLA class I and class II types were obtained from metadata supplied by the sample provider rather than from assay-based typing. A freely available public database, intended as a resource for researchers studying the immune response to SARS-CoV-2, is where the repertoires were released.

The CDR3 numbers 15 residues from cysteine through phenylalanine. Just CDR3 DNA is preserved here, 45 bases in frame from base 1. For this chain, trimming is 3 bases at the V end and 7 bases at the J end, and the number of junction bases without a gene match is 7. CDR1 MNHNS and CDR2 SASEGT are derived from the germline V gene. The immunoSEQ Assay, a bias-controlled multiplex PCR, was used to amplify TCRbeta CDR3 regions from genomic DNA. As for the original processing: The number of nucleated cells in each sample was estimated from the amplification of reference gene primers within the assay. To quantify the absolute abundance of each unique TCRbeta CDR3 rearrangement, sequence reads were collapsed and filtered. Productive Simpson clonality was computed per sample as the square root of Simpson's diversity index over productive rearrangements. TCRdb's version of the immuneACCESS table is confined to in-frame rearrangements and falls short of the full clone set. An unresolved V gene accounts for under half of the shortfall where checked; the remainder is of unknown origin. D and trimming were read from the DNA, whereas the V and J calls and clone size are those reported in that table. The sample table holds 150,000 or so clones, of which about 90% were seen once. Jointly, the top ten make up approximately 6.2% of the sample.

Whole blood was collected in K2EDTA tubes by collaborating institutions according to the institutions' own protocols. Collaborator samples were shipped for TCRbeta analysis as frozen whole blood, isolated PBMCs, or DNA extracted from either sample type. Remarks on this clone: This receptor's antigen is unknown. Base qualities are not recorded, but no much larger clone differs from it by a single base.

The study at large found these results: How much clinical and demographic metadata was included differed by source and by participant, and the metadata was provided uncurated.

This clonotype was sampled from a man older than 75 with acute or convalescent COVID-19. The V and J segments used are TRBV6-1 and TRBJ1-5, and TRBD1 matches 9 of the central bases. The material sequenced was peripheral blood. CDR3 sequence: CASSEPTGGGQPQHF. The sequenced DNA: TGTGCCAGCAGTGAGCCGACAGGGGGAGGCCAGCCCCAGCATTTT.